A few counts support the clone carrying this TCR beta chain. This sample is drawn from a study of blood T cell repertoires in COVID-19. Germline CDR1 is MRHNA and CDR2 is SNTAGT. V was trimmed by 10 bases and J by 1 base, leaving 16 bases between them. This CDR3 is 14 amino acids long. Using immunoSEQ multiplex PCR, the repertoire was profiled, and TCRdb retains in-frame clones only, with some absent. The sample includes 130,000 or so clones, over 65% seen only once; the top ten take roughly 15%. The chain is built from TRBV6-4 and TRBJ1-1; D may be TRBD1 (6 bases). Material for sequencing was peripheral blood. The clonotype originates from a man in his forties or fifties with acute or convalescent COVID-19. The CDR3 protein is CANEDSLANTEAFF. For the CDR3, the DNA is TGTGCCAACGAGGACAGCCTAGCGAACACTGAAGCTTTCTTT.